This T cell receptor beta chain was identified during a study of T cell repertoires in cytomegalovirus infection. The overall study: Alongside well-studied HLA-B-restricted CMV epitopes, recently identified HLA-C-restricted CMV epitopes were also used. Matching HLA type, along with CMV infection, was indicated by public TCR beta signatures. Study-wide points: Adding up the frequency of public TCR beta families identified people who carried CMV plus the relevant HLA. The response measured ex vivo was dominated by TCR beta clonotypes (HLA-C-restricted and CMV-specific).

In TCRdb, the reads were re-called with MiXCR into one record per CDR3 protein. The sample shows roughly 920,000 distinct CDR3 sequences, approximately 31% of them seen only once. Concerning this clonotype: Its target is unknown.

The germline V gene has CDR1 MNHEY and CDR2 SVGEGT. J lost 7 bases, V lost 5 bases, and 8 bases had no gene match. The CDR3 has 15 amino acids. This TCR came from a human donor in good health (CMV status not recorded). Some clones in this sample may be carry-over from other donors' samples. The gene calls are TRBV6-2 or TRBV6-3 and TRBJ2-1, with TRBD2 identical over 10 bases. Material: cultured CD8+ T cells from PBMCs, obtained from culture after CMV antigen stimulation. CDR3 loop: CASSLSSGSKNEQFF. The CDR3 coding sequence is TGTGCCAGCAGTCTGTCTAGCGGGAGTAAAAATGAGCAGTTCTTC.